The clone carrying this T cell receptor beta chain showed up just a few times. No antigen is known for it. These data belong to a study of T cells in Graves' hyperthyroidism and ophthalmopathy. Findings and caveats of the study: Most thyroid clonotypes with frequency above 0.001 were detected in blood. Ophthalmopathy was distinguished from stable hyperthyroidism by 13 V-J signatures.

Template material for amplifying TCR beta CDR3 regions consisted of RNA transcripts. HTBI primers drove first-round RT-PCR of the TCR CDR3. TCRdb re-analysed the multiplex PCR reads in MiXCR, keeping a single row per CDR3 protein. The data contain some 500,000 distinct CDR3 sequences, roughly an eighth of them seen just once; the ten biggest clones take up over 15%. The sample consisted of blood. This sequence originates from a woman aged 18-30 years with Graves' hyperthyroidism.

CDR3 in amino acids: CSASPGVTGNQPQHF. The CDR3 coding sequence is TGCAGTGCCTCGCCGGGGGTTACTGGCAATCAGCCCCAGCATTTT. The V call is TRBV20-1, the J call TRBJ1-5; possibly TRBD1 for D (5 bases). The CDR3 sequence is 15 residues long. The V and J ends lost 6 bases and 2 bases respectively, with 17 bases between them. Germline V lookup: CDR1 DFQATT, CDR2 SNEGSKA (reference sequence).